The 24 T cell receptor beta chains in this list originate from one sample, sequenced in a study of T cells in Graves' hyperthyroidism and ophthalmopathy. From RNA transcripts, TCR beta CDR3 regions were amplified. In the first-round RT-PCR of the TCR CDR3, the HTBI primer set was used. TCRdb processed the multiplex PCR reads anew with MiXCR; each CDR3 protein has one entry. The sample gives 550,000 to 600,000 distinct CDR3 sequences, approximately 15% of which show up once; roughly 7.1% is in the top ten. Source material: blood. The origin of the receptors is a woman younger than 35 with Graves' ophthalmopathy.

This clonotype was observed many times. V usage is TRBV27 and J usage is TRBJ2-1; possibly TRBD2 for D (6 bases). CDR3 size: 16 residues. The germline V gene encodes CDR1 MNHEY and CDR2 SMNVEV (reference sequence). The germline V and J ends were trimmed by 3 bases and 2 bases, with 14 bases remaining between them. CDR3 sequence reads: CASSLISGLTYNEQFF. DNA of the CDR3: TGTGCCAGCAGTTTGATATCGGGACTCACCTACAATGAGCAGTTCTTC.

The V call is TRBV27, the J call TRBJ1-4; D not certain. CDR1 MNHEY and CDR2 SMNVEV come from the germline V gene (reference sequence). CDR3 length: 14 amino acids. V was cut by 6 bases and J by 12 bases, with 20 bases left in between. The CDR3 loop is CASRALNSWEELFF. As DNA, the CDR3 is TGTGCCAGCAGGGCCTTGAACAGTTGGGAAGAACTGTTTTTT.

This clonotype has only a few counts. The chain joins TRBV19 to TRBJ1-5; no clear D. V was shortened by 8 bases and J by 0 bases, with 11 bases between the two germline ends. Per germline, CDR1 LNHDA and CDR2 SQIVND (reference sequence). The CDR3 is 14 residues long. The CDR3 region has the DNA TGTGCCAGTTTCCAGACCTATAGCAATCAGCCCCAGCATTTT. Translation gives CASFQTYSNQPQHF.

This clonotype was found a few times. The chain recombines TRBV3-1 with TRBJ2-1; TRBD2 matches at 14 bases. Germline V gene sequence: CDR1 LGHDT, CDR2 YNNKEL (reference sequence). This CDR3 has 20 amino acids. V shed 1 base, J shed 9 bases, and the junction held 17 bases outside the gene matches. This CDR3 is CASSQVWTSGGILPAGEQFF. DNA for the CDR3: TGTGCCAGCAGCCAAGTTTGGACTAGCGGGGGGATTTTACCGGCAGGTGAGCAGTTCTTC.

This clonotype has only a few counts. J is TRBJ2-3 and V is TRBV19; TRBD2 matches 7 bases. Trimming at V came to 5 bases and at J to 2 bases, leaving 7 bases not matched to a gene. Germline V gives CDR1 LNHDA, CDR2 SQIVND (reference sequence). This CDR3 region has 15 residues. The CDR3 DNA reads TGTGCCAGTAGTTCGCTAGCGGTCCCCACAGATACGCAGTATTTT. Translated: CASSSLAVPTDTQYF.

This clonotype was recorded a few times. The rearrangement joins TRBV19 to TRBJ2-1; 10 bases align to TRBD2. The CDR3 length is 21 residues. Germline CDR1 reads LNHDA; CDR2 reads SQIVND (reference sequence). V shed 1 base and J 7 bases; nucleotides not matched to a gene: 22. Here the CDR3 DNA reads TGTGCCAGTAGTATAGTCGGAGGGGAAGCGGGAGGGTTAGGGTGGAGGAATGAGCAGTTCTTC. This sequence encodes CASSIVGGEAGGLGWRNEQFF.

This clonotype came up many times. The J gene is TRBJ2-7, the V gene TRBV20-1; 7 bases are a match to TRBD2. This CDR3 comprises 15 residues. V lost 1 base and J lost 3; bases outside the gene matches: 9. The germline gives CDR1 DFQATT, CDR2 SNEGSKA (reference sequence). CDR3 amino acids: CSARVAGDLDYEQYF. DNA for the CDR3: TGCAGTGCTAGAGTCGCGGGAGACTTGGACTACGAGCAGTACTTC.

The table lists this clonotype with many counts. The chain employs TRBV2 and TRBJ1-2; D unclear. Trimming took 3 bases from V and 4 from J, leaving 9 bases between them. Looked up from germline, CDR1 is SNHLY and CDR2 is FYNNEI. The CDR3 length is 13 residues. CDR3 amino acids: CASSERGSYGYTF. The CDR3 DNA follows: TGTGCCAGCAGTGAGCGGGGTTCCTATGGCTACACCTTC.

The chain combines TRBV7-9 with TRBJ2-1; a weak D match, TRBD2 (6 bases). CDR3 length: 14 residues. Germline CDR1 SEHNR, CDR2 FQNEAQ (reference sequence). The germline V and J ends were trimmed by 10 bases and 5 bases, with 18 bases remaining between them. As DNA, the CDR3 is TGTGCCACCGGACGGGGGAGATACCACAATGAGCAGTTCTTC. Protein sequence: CATGRGRYHNEQFF.

This chain joins TRBV20-1 and TRBJ1-4; TRBD1 matches at 7 bases. V was pared by 6 bases and J by 8 bases, with 12 bases of the junction left unmatched. The germline V gene encodes CDR1 DFQATT and CDR2 SNEGSKA (reference sequence). The CDR3 has 14 amino acids. The CDR3 DNA follows: TGCAGTGCGGCCCCCGGGACAGAGCTCGAAAAACTGTTTTTT. Translated, it gives CSAAPGTELEKLFF.

The chain links TRBV5-1 to TRBJ2-7, with TRBD2 matching over 10 bases. Unmatched junction bases numbered 5, after V lost 2 bases and J lost 6 bases. The CDR3 is 14 residues long. Germline V gives CDR1 SGHRS, CDR2 YFSETQ. CDR3 nucleotide sequence: TGCGCCAGCAGCTTTTCTAGCGGGAGTCCCGAGCAGTACTTC. It codes for CASSFSSGSPEQYF.

V usage is TRBV20-1 and J usage is TRBJ2-3; 11 bases fit TRBD2. The germline V gene has CDR1 DFQATT and CDR2 SNEGSKA (reference sequence). The J segment lost 2 bases and the V segment lost 0 bases, leaving 10 bases of the junction unmatched. The CDR3 is made up of 18 amino acids. CDR3 region: CSAREGTSGGRTTDTQYF. The CDR3 DNA reads as TGCAGTGCTAGAGAGGGGACTAGCGGAGGCCGGACCACAGATACGCAGTATTTT.

This clonotype was picked up many times. V and J are TRBV6-2 or TRBV6-3 and TRBJ2-2; TRBD1 agrees at 7 bases. Trimming took 6 bases from V and 4 from J; bases not matched to a gene: 14. CDR1 is MNHEY, CDR2 SVGEGT, per germline. There are 17 residues in the CDR3. The CDR3 loop reads CASSPMTGRDGTGELFF. Here the CDR3 DNA reads TGTGCCAGCAGCCCGATGACAGGGCGCGACGGCACCGGGGAGCTGTTTTTT.

This clonotype showed up many times. The junction departs from germline at one end; a sequencing error may be responsible. The chain has TRBV7-7 and TRBJ1-2, with no clear D. Germline assignment: CDR1 SSHAT and CDR2 FNYEAQ (reference sequence). There are 17 residues in the CDR3. The CDR3 DNA reads TGTGCTAGCAGCTATGGTCCAGCTCACCTTACTAACTATGGCTACACCTTC. Residues: CASSYGPAHLTNYGYTF.

This clonotype showed up many times. V gene TRBV7-2 combines with J gene TRBJ2-5, with D perhaps being TRBD1 or TRBD2 (5 bases each). The CDR3 is made up of 14 amino acids. V shed 0 bases and J shed 4 bases, with 9 bases lying between them. CDR1 is SGHTA and CDR2 is FQGNSA in the germline V gene. CDR3 bases: TGTGCCAGCAGCTTAGCCCGGGGCCGAGAGACCCAGTACTTC. Encoded protein: CASSLARGRETQYF.

This clonotype was counted ten times or more. The chain recombines TRBV7-3 with TRBJ2-3; D gene unclear. This CDR3 comprises 14 residues. The germline V and J ends were trimmed by 5 bases and 0 bases, with 9 bases remaining between them. CDR1 is SGHTA and CDR2 is FQGTGA in the germline V gene. For the CDR3, the DNA is TGTGCCAGCAGCCCCATCCCTAGCACAGATACGCAGTATTTT. The encoded protein is CASSPIPSTDTQYF.

The chain links TRBV30 to TRBJ2-7, with 8 nucleotides matching TRBD2. Germline trimming cut 5 bases from V and 2 bases from J; bases unmatched to any gene: 11. The CDR3 covers 15 residues. The germline V gene has CDR1 GTSNPN and CDR2 SVGIG (reference sequence). CDR3 loop: CAWGGGGPLTYEQYF. The CDR3 nucleotides read TGTGCCTGGGGGGGCGGGGGGCCCCTGACCTACGAGCAGTACTTC.

This clonotype was seen a few times. The V call is TRBV20-1, the J call TRBJ1-2, with D possibly TRBD1 on 6 matching bases. The germline CDR1 and CDR2 sequences are DFQATT and SNEGSKA (reference sequence). The CDR3 runs 15 residues. Trimming pared 3 bases from V and 6 bases from J, leaving 20 bases between. The CDR3 loop reads CSARPDSPKLNGYTF. CDR3 sequence (DNA): TGCAGTGCTAGGCCGGACAGCCCCAAGCTTAATGGCTACACCTTC.

The table lists this clonotype with many counts. J is TRBJ1-1 and V is TRBV9; unclear D gene. In germline, CDR1 is SGDLS, CDR2 YYNGEE. Trimming left V 0 bases short and J 0 bases short, with 12 bases between. The CDR3 consists of 16 residues. The CDR3 DNA reads TGTGCCAGCAGCGTAGTCGCCAGCGGAGTGAACACTGAAGCTTTCTTT. Residues: CASSVVASGVNTEAFF.

This clonotype was seen repeatedly, ten times or more. The J gene is TRBJ1-1, the V gene TRBV7-2; 7 bases map to TRBD1. Trimming took 5 bases from V and 0 from J; bases not matched to a gene: 18. CDR3 size: 19 residues. Germline V gene lookup returns CDR1 SGHTA and CDR2 FQGNSA. The CDR3 reads CASSPTGWDRAPLNTEAFF. CDR3 DNA: TGTGCCAGCAGCCCCACAGGGTGGGACAGAGCTCCTTTGAACACTGAAGCTTTCTTT.

In DNA form, the CDR3 reads TGCAGTGCTAGAGATCCTATCGGGAACTCCTACGAGCAGTACTTC. Translated, it gives CSARDPIGNSYEQYF. The chain is built from TRBV20-1 and TRBJ2-7; the D gene is possibly TRBD2 (5 bases). From germline, CDR1 is DFQATT and CDR2 SNEGSKA (reference sequence). The CDR3 is 15 residues long. Trimming removed 0 bases from V and 0 bases from J, with 12 bases in between.

A remark on this clonotype: An end of the junction does not agree with germline; a read error may underlie this. The chain couples TRBV25-1 to TRBJ1-2; D gene ambiguous. The V gene's germline CDR1 is MGHDK and CDR2 SYGVNS. This CDR3 region has 17 residues. Written as DNA, the CDR3 is TGTGCCAGCAGTGATTTATCTTGGGAGGACGGCCTCTATGGCTACGCCTTC. It codes for CASSDLSWEDGLYGYAF.

The sample holds a few counts of this clonotype. The chain joins TRBV27 to TRBJ2-5, with D uncertain. The V and J ends lost 6 bases and 9 bases respectively, with 11 bases between them. This CDR3 is 11 amino acids long. Germline assignment: CDR1 MNHEY and CDR2 SMNVEV (reference sequence). The CDR3 nucleotides are TGTGCCAGCAGGGGCCTTTGGGCCCAGTACTTC. It is translated as CASRGLWAQYF.

In this sample, this clonotype turned up many times. The rearrangement uses TRBV30 and TRBJ1-2, with D possibly matching TRBD1 (5 bases). Germline V gene sequence: CDR1 GTSNPN, CDR2 SVGIG (reference sequence). Trimming removed 4 bases at V and 2 bases at J, with 8 bases between. CDR3 size: 12 residues. The CDR3 coding sequence is TGTGCCTGGACTCGGGACAACTATGGCTACACCTTC. Its translation is CAWTRDNYGYTF.